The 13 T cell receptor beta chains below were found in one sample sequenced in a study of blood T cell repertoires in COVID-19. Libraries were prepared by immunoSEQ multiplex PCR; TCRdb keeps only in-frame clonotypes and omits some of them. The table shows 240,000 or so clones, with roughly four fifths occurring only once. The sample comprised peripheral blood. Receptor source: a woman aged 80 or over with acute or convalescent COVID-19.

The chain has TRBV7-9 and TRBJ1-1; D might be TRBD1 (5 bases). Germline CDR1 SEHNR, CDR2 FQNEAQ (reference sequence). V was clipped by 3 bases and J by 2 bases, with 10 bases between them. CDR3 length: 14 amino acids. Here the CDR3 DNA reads TGTGCCAGCAGCTTGGGAGGGGCCAACACTGAAGCTTTCTTT. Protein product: CASSLGGANTEAFF.

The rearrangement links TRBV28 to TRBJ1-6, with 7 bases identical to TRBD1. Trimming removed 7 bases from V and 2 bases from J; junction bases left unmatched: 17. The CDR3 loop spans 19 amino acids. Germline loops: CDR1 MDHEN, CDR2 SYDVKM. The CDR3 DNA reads TGTGCCAGCATGTTGTACGCCCGAACAGGGGCTGCCTATAATTCACCCCTCCACTTT. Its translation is CASMLYARTGAAYNSPLHF.

Written as DNA, the CDR3 is TGTGCCAGCAGCTTAGCAGGGGCTGTTGCCGGGGAGCTGTTTTTT. This codes for CASSLAGAVAGELFF. The chain joins TRBV7-2 to TRBJ2-2; possible D gene TRBD1, 5 bases. V was shortened by 0 bases and J by 6 bases, with 11 bases between the two germline ends. CDR3 length equals 15 residues. Germline V gene sequence: CDR1 SGHTA, CDR2 FQGNSA.

The CDR3 DNA reads TGTGCCAGCAGCTTAAGAGCGATGAACACCGGGGAGCTGTTTTTT. Encoded protein: CASSLRAMNTGELFF. The rearrangement links TRBV7-3 to TRBJ2-2, with D uncertain. The germline V and J ends were trimmed by 1 base and 1 base, with 7 bases remaining between them. In germline, CDR1 is SGHTA, CDR2 FQGTGA. The length of the CDR3 is 15 residues.

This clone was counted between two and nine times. CDR3 residues: CASSAYGTPGNEQFF. The CDR3 DNA reads TGTGCCAGCAGCGCCTACGGGACACCGGGAAATGAGCAGTTCTTC. V is TRBV9 and J is TRBJ2-1, with D maybe TRBD1 (6 bases). Deletions cut 3 bases from V and 7 bases from J, with 17 bases between. The germline V gene has CDR1 SGDLS and CDR2 YYNGEE. This CDR3 contains 15 residues.

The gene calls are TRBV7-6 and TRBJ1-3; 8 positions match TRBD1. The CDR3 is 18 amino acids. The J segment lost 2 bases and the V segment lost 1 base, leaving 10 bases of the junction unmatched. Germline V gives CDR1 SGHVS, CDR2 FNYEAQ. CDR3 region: CASSLGYDRGIAGNTIYF. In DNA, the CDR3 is TGTGCCAGCAGCTTAGGTTACGACAGGGGAATCGCTGGAAACACCATATATTTT.

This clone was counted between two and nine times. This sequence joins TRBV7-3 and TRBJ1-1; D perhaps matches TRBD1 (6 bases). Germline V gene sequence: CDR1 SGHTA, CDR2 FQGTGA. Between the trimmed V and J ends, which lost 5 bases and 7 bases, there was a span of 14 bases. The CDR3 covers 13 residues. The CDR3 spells CASSRPGESEAFF. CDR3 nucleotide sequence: TGTGCCAGCAGCCGTCCAGGGGAGAGTGAAGCTTTCTTT.

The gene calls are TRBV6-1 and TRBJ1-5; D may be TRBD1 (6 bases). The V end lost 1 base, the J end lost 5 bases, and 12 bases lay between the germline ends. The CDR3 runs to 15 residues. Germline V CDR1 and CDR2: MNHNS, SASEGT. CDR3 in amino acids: CASSEGTGRDQPQHF. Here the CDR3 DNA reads TGTGCCAGCAGTGAAGGAACAGGGAGGGATCAGCCCCAGCATTTT.

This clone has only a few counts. The CDR3 reads CASSIRPGEKLFF. The CDR3 bases are TGTGCCAGCAGCATCCGACCGGGAGAAAAACTGTTTTTT. V gene TRBV5-6 combines with J gene TRBJ1-4; D uncertain. The CDR3 loop spans 13 amino acids. Germline V lookup: CDR1 SGHDT, CDR2 YYEEEE. Trimming shortened V by 4 bases and J by 8 bases, and 12 bases separated the two germline ends.

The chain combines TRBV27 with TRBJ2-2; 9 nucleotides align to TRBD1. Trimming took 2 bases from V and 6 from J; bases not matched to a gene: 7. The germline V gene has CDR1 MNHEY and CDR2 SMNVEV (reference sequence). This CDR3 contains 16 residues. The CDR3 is CASSLKGQGAAGELFF. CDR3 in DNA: TGTGCCAGCAGTTTAAAGGGACAGGGTGCGGCCGGGGAGCTGTTTTTT.

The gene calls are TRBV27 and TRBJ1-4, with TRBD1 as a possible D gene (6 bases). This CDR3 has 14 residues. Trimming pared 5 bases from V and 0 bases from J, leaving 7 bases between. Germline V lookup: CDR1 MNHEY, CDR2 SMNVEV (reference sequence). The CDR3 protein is CASSRTATNEKLFF. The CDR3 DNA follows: TGTGCCAGCAGTAGGACAGCAACTAATGAAAAACTGTTTTTT.

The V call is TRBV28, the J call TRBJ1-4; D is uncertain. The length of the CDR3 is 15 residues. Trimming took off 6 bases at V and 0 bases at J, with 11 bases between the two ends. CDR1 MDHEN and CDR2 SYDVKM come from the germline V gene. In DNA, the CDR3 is TGTGCCAGCAGCGAAATACAAGCAACTAATGAAAAACTGTTTTTT. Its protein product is CASSEIQATNEKLFF.

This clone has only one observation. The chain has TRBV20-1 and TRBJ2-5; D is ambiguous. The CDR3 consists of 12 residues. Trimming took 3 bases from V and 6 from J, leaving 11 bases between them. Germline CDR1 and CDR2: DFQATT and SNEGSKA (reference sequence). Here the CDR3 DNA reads TGCAGTGCTAGTCGTAGTTTCAAGACCCAGTACTTC. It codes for CSASRSFKTQYF.